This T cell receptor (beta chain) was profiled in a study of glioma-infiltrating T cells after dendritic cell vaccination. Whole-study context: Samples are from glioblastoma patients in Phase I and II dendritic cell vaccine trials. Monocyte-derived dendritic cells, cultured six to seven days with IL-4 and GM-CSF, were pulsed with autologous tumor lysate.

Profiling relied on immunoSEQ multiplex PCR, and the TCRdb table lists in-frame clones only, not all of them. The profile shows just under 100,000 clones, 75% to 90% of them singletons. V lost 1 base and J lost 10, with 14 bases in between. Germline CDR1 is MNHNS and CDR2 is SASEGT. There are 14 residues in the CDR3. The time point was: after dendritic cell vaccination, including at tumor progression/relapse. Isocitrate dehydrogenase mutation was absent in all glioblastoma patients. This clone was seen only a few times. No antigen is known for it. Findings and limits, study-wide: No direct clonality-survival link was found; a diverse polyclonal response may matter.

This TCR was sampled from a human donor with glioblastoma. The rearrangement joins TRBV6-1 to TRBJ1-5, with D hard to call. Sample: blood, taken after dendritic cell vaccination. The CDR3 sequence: CASSEGKGRYPQHF. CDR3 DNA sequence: TGTGCCAGCAGTGAAGGGAAAGGGAGGTATCCCCAGCATTTT.